This T cell receptor (beta chain) was identified in a study of CD8 T cells in ankylosing spondylitis. Study-level findings and limits: From matched ankylosing spondylitis synovial fluid, disease-linked clones were reportedly recovered at significantly enriched levels. Clones linked to disease, bearing a CD8+ phenotype, were relatively rare in peripheral blood. Reports of some motif variants in reactive arthritis synovial fluid and blood predate this one. Among TCR beta sequences, a motif of eight highly homologous variants appeared characteristic of ankylosing spondylitis blood.

TCRdb re-derived calls from the 5' RACE reads in MiXCR, one entry per CDR3 protein. The sample carries under 200,000 distinct CDR3 sequences, 9.5% to 10% recorded once. Germline lookup yields CDR1 MNHEY and CDR2 SVGEGT. The CDR3 is made up of 16 amino acids. V was pared by 7 bases and J by 7 bases, with 16 bases of the junction left unmatched. A single count supports this clonotype. The antigen is unknown. V gene TRBV6-2 or TRBV6-3 combines with J gene TRBJ2-7, with 10 positions matching TRBD2. This sequence was found in a female donor with ankylosing spondylitis or in good health (not recorded which). Sequencing used blood, either unsorted or a sorted T cell fraction (not recorded which). CDR3 residues: CASNRLEAGGPGEQYF. CDR3 DNA sequence: TGTGCCAGCAACCGTCTGGAAGCGGGAGGGCCGGGTGAGCAGTACTTC.